The 15 T cell receptor beta chains below come from one sample, sequenced in a study of blood T cell repertoires in COVID-19. Sequencing was performed with immunoSEQ multiplex PCR; in TCRdb, only in-frame clones are kept and a portion is missing. The profile shows around 220,000 clones, roughly 80% of them singletons. Input material: peripheral blood. All receptors derive from a middle-aged woman with active or convalescent COVID-19.

The sample holds many counts of this clone. The junction departs from the called germline gene at one end, perhaps through a read error. This sequence joins TRBV5-4 and TRBJ1-1, with 7 positions matching TRBD1. The CDR3 is made up of 15 amino acids. Germline V gene sequence: CDR1 SGHNT, CDR2 YYREEE (reference sequence). CDR3 in DNA: TGTGCCAGCAGCTTGGAAGCAGGGGGGAACTCTGAAGCTTTCTTT. This sequence encodes CASSLEAGGNSEAFF.

This clone is a singleton in its sample. The V call is TRBV5-1, the J call TRBJ2-1; 16 nucleotides align to TRBD2. Germline CDR1 and CDR2: SGHRS and YFSETQ. Losses at the gene ends were 4 bases for V and 1 base for J; bases not matched to a gene: 8. There are 19 residues in the CDR3. The chain's CDR3 is CASSPGLAGGLRSYNEQFF. As DNA, the CDR3 is TGCGCCAGCAGCCCGGGACTAGCGGGGGGGCTTAGGTCCTACAATGAGCAGTTCTTC.

The sample holds a few counts of this clone. This chain uses TRBV11-3 with TRBJ2-2, with D unresolved. This CDR3 region has 14 residues. V lost 1 base to trimming and J lost 4 bases, with 7 bases between them. CDR1 and CDR2 from the germline V gene are SGHNT and YENEEA. CDR3 sequence reads: CASSLASVTGELFF. DNA of the CDR3: TGTGCCAGCAGCTTAGCGAGCGTCACCGGGGAGCTGTTTTTT.

This chain uses TRBV3-1 (or the pseudogene TRBV3-2) with TRBJ2-3, with 9 positions matching TRBD2. V gave up 0 bases and J gave up 2 bases; unmatched junction bases: 6. Germline lookup yields CDR1 LGHDT and CDR2 YNNKEL (reference sequence). This CDR3 spans 17 amino acids. CDR3 in amino acids: CASSQDVLAGFTDTQYF. The CDR3 coding sequence is TGTGCCAGCAGCCAAGACGTGCTAGCGGGATTCACAGATACGCAGTATTTT.

In this sample, this clone turned up a few times. The gene calls are TRBV19 and TRBJ1-1; 7 nucleotides match TRBD1. With V trimmed by 3 bases and J by 7 bases, 11 bases remained unmatched. Germline V lookup: CDR1 LNHDA, CDR2 SQIVND (reference sequence). The CDR3 is made up of 15 amino acids. The CDR3 loop reads CASSILGTAYFEAFF. The CDR3 DNA is TGTGCCAGTAGTATCCTCGGGACAGCCTATTTTGAAGCTTTCTTT.

This chain uses TRBV9 with TRBJ1-1; possible D gene TRBD1, 6 bases. This CDR3 contains 15 residues. CDR1 SGDLS and CDR2 YYNGEE come from the germline V gene. The V gene lost 0 bases and the J gene lost 2 bases, with 11 bases spanning the gap. The DNA for the CDR3 is TGTGCCAGCAGCGTAGTTGGGGACACCAACACTGAAGCTTTCTTT. The encoded protein is CASSVVGDTNTEAFF.

This sequence joins TRBV5-6 and TRBJ1-5, with D uncertain. The V gene's germline CDR1 is SGHDT and CDR2 YYEEEE. V dropped 2 bases and J dropped 4 bases, with 13 bases sitting between them. This CDR3 has 15 residues. CDR3 loop: CASSLTPVRNQPQHF. DNA for the CDR3: TGTGCCAGCAGCTTAACGCCGGTCCGAAATCAGCCCCAGCATTTT.

This sequence joins TRBV6-5 and TRBJ2-4, with 7 bases identical to TRBD1. This CDR3 is 12 amino acids long. V lost 7 bases and J lost 5; bases outside the gene matches: 2. CDR1 is MNHEY and CDR2 is SVGAGI in the germline V gene. The CDR3 nucleotides are TGTGCCAGCATCGGACAGGAAAACATTCAGTACTTC. It is translated as CASIGQENIQYF.

CDR3 protein: CVRSPGGGSRGYGYTF. DNA of the CDR3: TGTGTCAGAAGCCCAGGCGGGGGGTCGCGGGGGTATGGCTACACCTTC. The chain is built from TRBV7-5 and TRBJ1-2. TRBV7-5 is shown as a pseudogene. This CDR3 is 16 amino acids long.

This chain links TRBV27 with TRBJ1-5; perhaps TRBD1 as D (5 bases). Germline assignment: CDR1 MNHEY and CDR2 SMNVEV (reference sequence). This CDR3 region has 13 residues. Deletions cut 6 bases from V and 5 bases from J, with 11 bases between. The CDR3 sequence is CASRPRVHQPQHF. The CDR3 DNA reads TGTGCCAGCAGACCCAGGGTACATCAGCCCCAGCATTTT.

The genes are TRBV7-3 and TRBJ2-2, with D perhaps matching TRBD2 (6 bases). Per germline, CDR1 SGHTA and CDR2 FQGTGA. The V and J ends lost 5 bases and 4 bases respectively, with 14 bases between them. This CDR3 comprises 15 residues. Here the CDR3 reads CASSQTSPGTGELFF. The DNA of the CDR3 is TGTGCCAGCAGCCAGACTAGTCCGGGCACCGGGGAGCTGTTTTTT.

The chain has TRBV7-9 and TRBJ1-1; tentative D call: TRBD1 (5 bases). The V and J ends lost 5 bases and 1 base respectively, with 11 bases between them. The CDR3 extends over 14 amino acids. Looked up from germline, CDR1 is SEHNR and CDR2 is FQNEAQ (reference sequence). CDR3 amino acids: CASSHLDRNTEAFF. The CDR3 nucleotides read TGTGCCAGCAGCCACCTCGACAGGAACACTGAAGCTTTCTTT.

This chain connects TRBV6-6 to TRBJ1-1; no clear D gene. Germline V gene data show CDR1 as MNHNY and CDR2 as SVGAGI (reference sequence). The CDR3 has 13 amino acids. Trimming left V 10 bases short and J 0 bases short, with 12 bases between. The CDR3 protein is CATSVPVNTEAFF. CDR3 DNA: TGTGCCACCTCGGTCCCGGTGAACACTGAAGCTTTCTTT.

The chain joins TRBV7-9 to TRBJ1-3; 7 positions match TRBD1. The germline gives CDR1 SEHNR, CDR2 FQNEAQ (reference sequence). V trimming: 4 bases; J trimming: 2 bases; junction bases outside the gene matches: 11. CDR3 size: 17 residues. The CDR3, as DNA: TGTGCCAGCAGCTCACACCAGGGGGAACTAACTGGAAACACCATATATTTT. Protein sequence: CASSSHQGELTGNTIYF.

The chain employs TRBV4-1 and TRBJ2-1; 9 positions match TRBD2. V was clipped by 2 bases and J by 9 bases; unmatched bases: 8. The CDR3 sequence is 15 residues long. Germline CDR1 MGHRA, CDR2 YSYEKL. The CDR3 sequence is CASSQNLAGYGEQFF. The DNA of the CDR3 is TGCGCCAGCAGCCAAAATCTAGCGGGGTACGGTGAGCAGTTCTTC.